These T cell receptor beta chains were read from a single sample in a study of OX40 agonist ivuxolimab in advanced cancers. TCRdb keeps only in-frame clones here, not all; method: immunoSEQ multiplex PCR. The sample carries 100,000 to 150,000 clones, 93% recorded once. The sequences come from CD4+ or CD8+ T cells sorted from blood, collected in a trial of the OX40 agonist ivuxolimab. These receptors originate from an adult with an advanced solid tumor such as melanoma, head and neck, liver or kidney cancer. The CDR3 runs from the conserved cysteine through the conserved F or W. Fields, in order: CDR3 protein, CDR3 DNA, V gene, clone size, D gene, J gene. D genes are given only for firm matches. Part of the rows lack a size; the others show once, few, many or a class for expanded clones.

CASSLSRAVNTGELFF,TGCGCCAGCAGCTTGAGTCGGGCGGTGAACACCGGGGAGCTGTTTTTT,TRBV5-1,.,.,TRBJ2-2
CASSLPTYEQYF,TGCGCCAGCAGCCTCCCTACCTACGAGCAGTACTTC,TRBV5-1,once,.,TRBJ2-7
CASLGDNYLLAKNIQYF,TGTGCCAGCCTGGGGGACAACTACCTCCTAGCCAAAAACATTCAGTACTTC,TRBV2,.,.,TRBJ2-4
CAWSPGIYGYTF,TGTGCCTGGAGTCCAGGGATCTATGGCTACACCTTC,TRBV30,.,.,TRBJ1-2
CASSEGVDRIFTKKQQFF,TGTGCCAGCAGTGAGGGGGTGGACAGAATTTTCACAAAGAAACAACAGTTCTTC,TRBV6-1,few,.,TRBJ2-1
CASSFPGGVGYTF,TGTGCCAGCAGCTTTCCAGGGGGCGTTGGCTACACCTTC,TRBV28,.,TRBD1,TRBJ1-2
CASVRSGSSYNEQFF,TGTGCCAGCGTCCGTAGCGGGAGCTCCTACAATGAGCAGTTCTTC,TRBV2,.,TRBD2,TRBJ2-1
CASSLGGDYGYTF,TGTGCCAGCAGCCTAGGAGGGGACTATGGCTACACCTTC,TRBV6-5,.,.,TRBJ1-2
CASSYNEGYTF,TGTGCCAGCAGTTATAACGAGGGCTACACCTTC,TRBV6-6,.,.,TRBJ1-2
CASSQDPAGTDTQYF,TGTGCCAGCAGCCAAGACCCAGCGGGCACAGATACGCAGTATTTT,TRBV4-2,.,.,TRBJ2-3
CASKTGGHYSYEQYF,TGTGCCAGCAAAACAGGGGGCCATTATTCCTACGAGCAGTACTTC,TRBV27,.,TRBD1,TRBJ2-7
CATSRSHRNPSGNTIYF,TGTGCCACCAGCAGATCCCACAGGAACCCCTCTGGAAACACCATATATTTT,TRBV15,.,.,TRBJ1-3
CASSPSHSRVYEQYF,TGTGCCAGCAGCCCGTCGCACTCCAGGGTCTACGAGCAGTACTTC,TRBV7-3,.,.,TRBJ2-7
CASSPGQGGNQPQHF,TGCGCCAGCAGCCCGGGACAGGGGGGCAATCAGCCCCAGCATTTT,TRBV4-3,.,TRBD1,TRBJ1-5
CASGQNTGELFF,TGTGCCAGCGGTCAAAACACCGGGGAGCTGTTTTTT,TRBV6-5,.,.,TRBJ2-2
CASSAQGYTEAFF,TGTGCCAGCAGCGCCCAGGGTTACACTGAAGCTTTCTTT,TRBV9,few,.,TRBJ1-1
CATSRDPGLKAFF,TGTGCCACCAGCAGAGATCCAGGACTAAAAGCTTTCTTT,TRBV15,.,.,TRBJ1-1
CASSLLGGVSYEQYF,TGTGCCAGCAGCTTGTTGGGGGGAGTAAGCTACGAGCAGTACTTC,TRBV5-6,.,.,TRBJ2-7
CASSGQGQGDTQYF,TGCGCCAGCTCCGGACAGGGGCAGGGAGATACGCAGTATTTT,TRBV5-1,.,TRBD1,TRBJ2-3
CASSPGQSNYGYTF,TGTGCCAGCAGCCCTGGACAGTCTAACTATGGCTACACCTTC,TRBV7-2,.,.,TRBJ1-2
CASSQGLRGSGNQPQHF,TGCGCCAGCAGCCAAGGGCTTCGGGGTTCAGGCAATCAGCCCCAGCATTTT,TRBV4-1,.,.,TRBJ1-5
CASSSSSGRGTGELFF,TGTGCCAGCAGCTCCTCTAGCGGGAGAGGAACCGGGGAGCTGTTTTTT,TRBV7-7,.,TRBD2,TRBJ2-2
CASSEMGPLGYTF,TGTGCCAGCAGTGAGATGGGACCACTAGGCTACACCTTC,TRBV2,.,.,TRBJ1-2
CASRATHGTGGYTF,TGTGCCAGCAGGGCGACACACGGCACGGGTGGCTACACCTTC,TRBV6-4,.,.,TRBJ1-2
CASSLGPTYSGNTIYF,TGTGCCAGCAGCTTAGGGCCTACCTACTCTGGAAACACCATATATTTT,TRBV7-2,.,.,TRBJ1-3
CASSHRTGSDYEQYF,TGTGCCAGCAGCCATAGAACAGGGTCCGACTACGAGCAGTACTTC,TRBV7-2,.,.,TRBJ2-7
CASSPGLHSSYEQYF,TGTGCCAGCAGCCCAGGACTGCACAGCTCCTACGAGCAGTACTTC,TRBV6-5,few,.,TRBJ2-7
CASSGQQNTEAFF,TGTGCCAGCAGTGGACAGCAGAACACTGAAGCTTTCTTT,TRBV6-6,.,.,TRBJ1-1
CSVSYGTRGDQPQHF,TGCAGCGTTTCGTACGGGACCAGAGGAGATCAGCCCCAGCATTTT,TRBV29-1,.,.,TRBJ1-5
CASSQGQGNTGELFF,TGTGCCAGCAGCCAGGGACAGGGGAACACCGGGGAGCTGTTTTTT,TRBV11-2,.,TRBD1,TRBJ2-2
CASSLAGSSYNEQFF,TGTGCCAGCAGCTTAGCGGGGAGCTCCTACAATGAGCAGTTCTTC,TRBV5-4,.,TRBD2,TRBJ2-1
CASKPGSQPQHF,TGTGCCAGCAAACCGGGGTCTCAGCCCCAGCATTTT,TRBV6-1,.,.,TRBJ1-5
CASSLSGVSYEQYF,TGTGCCAGCAGCCTCAGCGGGGTATCCTACGAGCAGTACTTC,TRBV7-2,.,TRBD2,TRBJ2-7
CASSPAKGANTEAFF,TGTGCCAGCTCACCCGCGAAGGGGGCGAACACTGAAGCTTTCTTT,TRBV18,.,TRBD1,TRBJ1-1
CASTKTRGTNEQFF,TGCGCCAGCACCAAGACTAGGGGAACCAATGAGCAGTTCTTC,TRBV10-1,.,.,TRBJ2-1
CASSLRGSSGSSYNEQFF,TGTGCCAGCAGCTTAAGGGGGTCTAGCGGGAGCTCCTACAATGAGCAGTTCTTC,TRBV7-3,.,TRBD2,TRBJ2-1
CASSPLGTGHTEAFF,TGTGCCAGCTCACCACTGGGGACAGGGCACACTGAAGCTTTCTTT,TRBV18,.,TRBD1,TRBJ1-1
CASSPRGSPGADTQYF,TGTGCCAGCAGCCCGAGGGGCAGTCCGGGAGCAGATACGCAGTATTTT,TRBV7-3,.,.,TRBJ2-3
CASSYSYEQYF,TGTGCCAGCAGCTATTCCTACGAGCAGTACTTC,TRBV11-2,.,.,TRBJ2-7
CASSSTDGLLNTEAFF,TGTGCCAGCAGTTCGACGGACGGACTCCTGAACACTGAAGCTTTCTTT,TRBV6-5,.,.,TRBJ1-1
CASSRQQHYEQYF,TGTGCCAGCAGCCGACAGCAGCACTACGAGCAGTACTTC,TRBV6-5,.,.,TRBJ2-7
CASSIARDRYYNEQFF,TGTGCCAGTAGTATAGCAAGAGATCGCTACTACAATGAGCAGTTCTTC,TRBV19,.,.,TRBJ2-1
CASFGGATNEKLFF,TGTGCCTCCTTCGGCGGGGCTACCAATGAAAAACTGTTTTTT,TRBV10-3,.,.,TRBJ1-4
CASSLAYDGRETQYF,TGTGCCAGCAGCTTAGCATACGACGGCCGGGAGACCCAGTACTTC,TRBV11-2,.,.,TRBJ2-5
CASSMALGRIAEAFF,TGTGCCAGTAGTATGGCCCTCGGCAGGATCGCTGAAGCTTTCTTT,TRBV19,.,.,TRBJ1-1
CASQPGQGDEQYF,TGTGCCAGTCAACCGGGACAGGGCGACGAGCAGTACTTC,TRBV19,.,TRBD1,TRBJ2-7
CASSKGLAGGTDTQYF,TGTGCCAGCAGCAAGGGACTAGCGGGGGGGACAGATACGCAGTATTTT,TRBV5-4,.,TRBD2,TRBJ2-3
CASSDRVPLYGYTF,TGTGCCAGCAGCGACAGGGTACCACTCTATGGCTACACCTTC,TRBV7-8,.,TRBD1,TRBJ1-2
CASSLTGGTGELFF,TGTGCCAGCAGCTTAACAGGGGGCACCGGGGAGCTGTTTTTT,TRBV11-2,.,TRBD1,TRBJ2-2
CASSFYGPGTLTLTPTPTTDTQYF,TGTGCCAGCAGTTTTTATGGTCCCGGGACCCTAACACTAACCCCAACCCCTACCACAGATACGCAGTATTTT,TRBV28,.,.,TRBJ2-3
CASSHSDGFNEKLFF,TGCGCCAGCAGCCACTCAGACGGATTTAATGAAAAACTGTTTTTT,TRBV4-3,once,.,TRBJ1-4
CASSSLKRANQPQHF,TGTGCCAGCAGCTCCCTCAAAAGGGCAAATCAGCCCCAGCATTTT,TRBV7-9,.,.,TRBJ1-5
CASSTLQGSYTGELFF,TGTGCCAGCAGCACGCTACAGGGGTCGTACACCGGGGAGCTGTTTTTT,TRBV7-9,.,TRBD1,TRBJ2-2
CASSPSGTGWRATQYF,TGTGCCAGCAGCCCTAGCGGGACGGGGTGGAGAGCGACCCAGTACTTC,TRBV9,once,TRBD2,TRBJ2-5
CASSFRQGPYEQYF,TGTGCCAGCAGCTTTAGGCAGGGTCCCTACGAGCAGTACTTC,TRBV5-4,.,.,TRBJ2-7